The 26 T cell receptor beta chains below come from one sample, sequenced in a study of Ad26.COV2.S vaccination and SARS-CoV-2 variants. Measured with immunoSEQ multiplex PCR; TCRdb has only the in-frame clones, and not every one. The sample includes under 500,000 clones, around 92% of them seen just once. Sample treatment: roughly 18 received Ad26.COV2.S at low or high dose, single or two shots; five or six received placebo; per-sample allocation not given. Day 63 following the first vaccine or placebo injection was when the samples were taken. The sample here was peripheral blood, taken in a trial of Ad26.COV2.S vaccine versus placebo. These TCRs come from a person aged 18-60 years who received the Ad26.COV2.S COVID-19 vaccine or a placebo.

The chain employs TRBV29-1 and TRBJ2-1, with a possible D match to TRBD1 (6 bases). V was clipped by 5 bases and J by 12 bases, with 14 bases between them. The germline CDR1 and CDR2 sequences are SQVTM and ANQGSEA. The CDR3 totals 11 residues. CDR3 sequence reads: CSVNRDITQFF. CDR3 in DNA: TGCAGCGTTAACCGGGACATCACGCAGTTCTTC.

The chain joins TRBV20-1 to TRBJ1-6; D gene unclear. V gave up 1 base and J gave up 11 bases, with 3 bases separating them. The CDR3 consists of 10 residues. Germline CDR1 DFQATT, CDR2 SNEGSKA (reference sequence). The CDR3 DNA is TGCAGTGCTAGAGCCCCACCCCTCCACTTT. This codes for CSARAPPLHF.

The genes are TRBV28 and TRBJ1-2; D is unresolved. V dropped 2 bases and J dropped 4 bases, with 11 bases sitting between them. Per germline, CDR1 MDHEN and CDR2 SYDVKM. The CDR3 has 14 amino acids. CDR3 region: CASSLGSGLYGYTF. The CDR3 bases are TGTGCCAGCAGTTTAGGTTCAGGCCTCTATGGCTACACCTTC.

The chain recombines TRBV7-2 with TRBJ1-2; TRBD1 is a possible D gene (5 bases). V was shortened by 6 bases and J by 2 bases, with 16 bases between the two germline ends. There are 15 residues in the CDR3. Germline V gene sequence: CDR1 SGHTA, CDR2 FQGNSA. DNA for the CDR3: TGTGCCAGCAGTCTAGCAGGGAATGTGAACTATGGCTACACCTTC. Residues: CASSLAGNVNYGYTF.

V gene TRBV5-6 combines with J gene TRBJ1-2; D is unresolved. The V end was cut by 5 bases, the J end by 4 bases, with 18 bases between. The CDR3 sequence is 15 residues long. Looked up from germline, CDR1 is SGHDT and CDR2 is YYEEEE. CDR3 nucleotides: TGTGCCAGCAGGTTCAAATCCGGGCCTCTCTATGGCTACACCTTC. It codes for CASRFKSGPLYGYTF.

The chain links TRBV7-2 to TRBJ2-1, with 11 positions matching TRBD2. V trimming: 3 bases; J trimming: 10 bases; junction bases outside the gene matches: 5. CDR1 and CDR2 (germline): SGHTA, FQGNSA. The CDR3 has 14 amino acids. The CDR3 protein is CASSFVAGGREQFF. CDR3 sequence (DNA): TGTGCCAGCAGCTTCGTAGCGGGGGGGCGGGAGCAGTTCTTC.

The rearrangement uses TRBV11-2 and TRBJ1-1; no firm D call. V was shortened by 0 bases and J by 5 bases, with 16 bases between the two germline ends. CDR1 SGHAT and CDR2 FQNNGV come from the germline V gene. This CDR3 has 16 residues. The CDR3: CASSLEVRGPRTEAFF. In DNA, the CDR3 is TGTGCCAGCAGCTTAGAGGTGAGAGGGCCAAGGACTGAAGCTTTCTTT.

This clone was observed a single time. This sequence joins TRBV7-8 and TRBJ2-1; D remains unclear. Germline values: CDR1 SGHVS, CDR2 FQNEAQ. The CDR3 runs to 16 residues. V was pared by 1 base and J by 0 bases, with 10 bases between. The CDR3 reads CASSLVNSFSYNEQFF. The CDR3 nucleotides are TGTGCCAGCAGCTTAGTTAATAGCTTCTCCTACAATGAGCAGTTCTTC.

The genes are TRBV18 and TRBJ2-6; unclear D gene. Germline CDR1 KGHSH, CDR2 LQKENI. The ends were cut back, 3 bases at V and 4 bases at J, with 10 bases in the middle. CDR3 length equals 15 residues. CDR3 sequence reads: CASSPGLSGANVLTF. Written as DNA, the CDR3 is TGTGCCAGCTCACCGGGTTTGTCGGGGGCCAACGTCCTGACTTTC.

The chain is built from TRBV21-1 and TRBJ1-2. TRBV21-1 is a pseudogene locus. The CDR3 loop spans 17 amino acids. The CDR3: CASSKVLRGPNNYGYTF. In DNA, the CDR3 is TGTGCCAGCAGCAAAGTCCTGAGGGGACCAAACAACTATGGCTACACCTTC.

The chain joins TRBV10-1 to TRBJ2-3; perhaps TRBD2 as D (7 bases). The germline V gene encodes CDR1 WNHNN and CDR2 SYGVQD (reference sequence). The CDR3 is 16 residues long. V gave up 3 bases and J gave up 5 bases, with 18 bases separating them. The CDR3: CASSDVGGGSIDTQYF. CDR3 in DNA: TGCGCCAGCAGTGATGTAGGGGGGGGCTCGATAGATACGCAGTATTTT.

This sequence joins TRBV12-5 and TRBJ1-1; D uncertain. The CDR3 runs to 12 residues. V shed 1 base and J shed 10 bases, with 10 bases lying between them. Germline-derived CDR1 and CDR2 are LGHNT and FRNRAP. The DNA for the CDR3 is TGTGCTAGTGGTTTGGGGTCTTTGGGAGCTTTCTTT. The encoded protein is CASGLGSLGAFF.

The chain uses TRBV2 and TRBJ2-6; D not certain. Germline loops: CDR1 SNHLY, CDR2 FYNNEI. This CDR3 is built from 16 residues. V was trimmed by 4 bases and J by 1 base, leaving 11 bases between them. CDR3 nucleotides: TGTGCCAGCAGTGCGGGTCGGGTGTCTGGGGCCAACGTCCTGACTTTC. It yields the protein CASSAGRVSGANVLTF.

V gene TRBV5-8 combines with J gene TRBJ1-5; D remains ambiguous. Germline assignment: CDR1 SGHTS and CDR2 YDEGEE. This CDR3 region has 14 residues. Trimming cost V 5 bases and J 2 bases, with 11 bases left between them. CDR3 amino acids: CASSKRQRNQPQHF. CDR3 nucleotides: TGTGCCAGCAGTAAAAGGCAGCGCAATCAGCCCCAGCATTTT.

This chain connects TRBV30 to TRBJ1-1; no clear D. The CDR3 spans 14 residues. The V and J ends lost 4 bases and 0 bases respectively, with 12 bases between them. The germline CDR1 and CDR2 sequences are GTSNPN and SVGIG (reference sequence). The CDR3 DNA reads TGTGCCTGGAACCCACAGACATTGAACACTGAAGCTTTCTTT. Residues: CAWNPQTLNTEAFF.

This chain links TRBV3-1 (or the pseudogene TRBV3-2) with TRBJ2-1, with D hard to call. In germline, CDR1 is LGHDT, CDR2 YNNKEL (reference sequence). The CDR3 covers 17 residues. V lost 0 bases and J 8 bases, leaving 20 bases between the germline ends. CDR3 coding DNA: TGTGCCAGCAGCCAAGAATTCAGGACGAAAAGCCACCATGAGCAGTTCTTC. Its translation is CASSQEFRTKSHHEQFF.

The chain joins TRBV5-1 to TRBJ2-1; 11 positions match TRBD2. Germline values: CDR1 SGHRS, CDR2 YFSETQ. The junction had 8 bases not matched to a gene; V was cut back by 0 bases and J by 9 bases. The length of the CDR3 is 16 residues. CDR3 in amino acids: CASSLVSGGASLEQFF. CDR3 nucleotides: TGCGCCAGCAGCTTGGTTAGCGGGGGGGCCTCTCTTGAGCAGTTCTTC.

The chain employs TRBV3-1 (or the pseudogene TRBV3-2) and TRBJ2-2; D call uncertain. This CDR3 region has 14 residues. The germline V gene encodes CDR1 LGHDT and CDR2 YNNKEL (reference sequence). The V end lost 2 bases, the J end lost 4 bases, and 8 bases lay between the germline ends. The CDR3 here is CASSQQRPTGELFF. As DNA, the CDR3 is TGTGCCAGCAGCCAACAGCGCCCCACCGGGGAGCTGTTTTTT.

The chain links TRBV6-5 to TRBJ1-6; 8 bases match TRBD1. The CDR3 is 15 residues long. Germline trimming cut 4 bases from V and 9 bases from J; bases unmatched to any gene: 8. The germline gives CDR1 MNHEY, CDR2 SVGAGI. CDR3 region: CASSFSRGLVSPLHF. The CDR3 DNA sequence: TGTGCCAGCAGTTTTTCCAGGGGGCTGGTTTCACCCCTCCACTTT.

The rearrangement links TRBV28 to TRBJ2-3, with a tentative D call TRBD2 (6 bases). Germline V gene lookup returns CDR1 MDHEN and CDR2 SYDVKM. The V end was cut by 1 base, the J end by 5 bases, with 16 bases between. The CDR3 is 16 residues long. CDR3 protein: CASSLFGGSALDTQYF. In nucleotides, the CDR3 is TGTGCCAGCAGTTTATTTGGGGGGTCTGCCCTAGATACGCAGTATTTT.

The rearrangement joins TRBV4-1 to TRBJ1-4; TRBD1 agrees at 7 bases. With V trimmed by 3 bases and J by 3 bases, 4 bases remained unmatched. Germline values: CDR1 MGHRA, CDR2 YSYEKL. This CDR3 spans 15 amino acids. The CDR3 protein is CASSHRDSPNEKLFF. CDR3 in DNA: TGCGCCAGCAGCCACCGGGACAGCCCTAATGAAAAACTGTTTTTT.

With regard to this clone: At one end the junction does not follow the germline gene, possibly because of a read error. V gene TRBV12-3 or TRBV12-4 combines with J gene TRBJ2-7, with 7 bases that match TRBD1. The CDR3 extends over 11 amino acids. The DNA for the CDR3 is TGTGCCAGCAGTCTAAACAGGGGAAGTGACTTC. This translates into CASSLNRGSDF.

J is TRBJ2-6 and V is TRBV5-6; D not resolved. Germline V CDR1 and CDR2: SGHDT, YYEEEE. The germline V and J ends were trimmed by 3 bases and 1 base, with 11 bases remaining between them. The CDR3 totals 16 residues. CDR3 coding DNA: TGTGCCAGCAGCTATCCCTTGCGGTCTGGGGCCAACGTCCTGACTTTC. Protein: CASSYPLRSGANVLTF.

In DNA, the CDR3 is TGTGCCTGGAGTGGGACCTCGGAGCAGTACTTC. It encodes CAWSGTSEQYF. The V gene is TRBV30, the J gene TRBJ2-7, with no clear D. Germline V gene lookup returns CDR1 GTSNPN and CDR2 SVGIG (reference sequence). V gave up 1 base and J gave up 7 bases, with 8 bases separating them. The CDR3 length is 11 residues.

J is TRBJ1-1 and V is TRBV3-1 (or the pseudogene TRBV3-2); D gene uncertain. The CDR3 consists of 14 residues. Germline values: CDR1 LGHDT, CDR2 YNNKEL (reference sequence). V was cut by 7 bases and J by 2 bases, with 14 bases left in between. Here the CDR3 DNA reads TGTGCCAGCATCAAGCGAGGATCAAACACTGAAGCTTTCTTT. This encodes CASIKRGSNTEAFF.

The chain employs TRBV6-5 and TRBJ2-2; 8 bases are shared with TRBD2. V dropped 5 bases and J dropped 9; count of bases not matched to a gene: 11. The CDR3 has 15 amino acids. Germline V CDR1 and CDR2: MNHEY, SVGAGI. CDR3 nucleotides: TGTGCCAGCAGTATAGGACTAGCAGGTCCCCGGGAGCTGTTTTTT. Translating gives CASSIGLAGPRELFF.